The clone carrying this TCR beta chain was detected many times. No antigen is known for it. CDR3 length equals 11 residues. V was trimmed by 3 bases and J by 5 bases, leaving 4 bases between them. Germline V gene sequence: CDR1 MNHNS, CDR2 SASEGT. This entry is derived from a study of T cells in Graves' hyperthyroidism and ophthalmopathy. Study observations and caveats: Stable hyperthyroidism and ophthalmopathy were separated using 13 V-J signatures. The majority of expanded thyroid clonotypes above 0.001 also appeared in blood.

The source material, RNA transcripts, was used to amplify TCR beta CDR3 regions. HTBI primers were used for first-round RT-PCR of the TCR CDR3. TCRdb reprocessed the multiplex PCR reads via MiXCR and lists one record per CDR3 protein. The table includes 350,000 to 400,000 distinct CDR3 sequences, 14% to 15% detected once. Hyperthyroidism was newly diagnosed in patients aged 18 to 65 (duration under 2 months). Exclusion criteria comprised uncontrolled infection, other autoimmune disease, pregnancy or lactation. The chain combines TRBV6-1 with TRBJ2-5, with D uncertain. The receptor was isolated from a woman under 40 with Graves' hyperthyroidism. Sequencing was done on a sample of blood. CDR3 DNA sequence: TGTGCCAGCAGTGATGCGGAGACCCAGTACTTC. As protein: CASSDAETQYF.